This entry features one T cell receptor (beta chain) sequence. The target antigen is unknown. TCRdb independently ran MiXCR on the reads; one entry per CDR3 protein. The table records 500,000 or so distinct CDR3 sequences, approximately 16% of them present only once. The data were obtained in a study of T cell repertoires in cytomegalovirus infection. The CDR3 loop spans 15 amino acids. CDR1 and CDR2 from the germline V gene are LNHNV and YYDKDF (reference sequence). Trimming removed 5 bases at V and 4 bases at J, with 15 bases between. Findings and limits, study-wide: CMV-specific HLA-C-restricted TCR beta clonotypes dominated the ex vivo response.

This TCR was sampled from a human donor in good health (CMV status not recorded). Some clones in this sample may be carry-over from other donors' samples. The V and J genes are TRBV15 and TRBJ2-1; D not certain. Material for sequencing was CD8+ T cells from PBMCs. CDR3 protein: CATSGRHLLYNEQFF. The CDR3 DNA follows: TGTGCCACCAGCGGTAGACATCTGCTTTACAATGAGCAGTTCTTC.